This T cell receptor beta chain was obtained from a study of blood T cell repertoires in COVID-19 (dated by TCRdb to between 2020 and 2021). Background on the whole study: Samples covering the acute and convalescent phases of COVID-19 were provided by collaborators in the United States, Italy and Spain. The prospective study material was composed of cDNA or gDNA derived from T cells, B-cell-depleted T cells, or PBMCs. Deeply sampled blood TCRbeta repertoires from subjects exposed to, actively infected with, or recovered from COVID-19 were included in the dataset. The repertoires were released in a freely available public database intended as a resource for research on the immune response to SARS-CoV-2. The samples were drawn from the first 160 participants of the ongoing ImmuneRACE study and from 1,200 or so subjects provided by 6 global collaborators. A de-identified subject ID, COVID-19 status, age in years and sex were almost always included in the sample metadata. HLA class I and class II types, where available, came from metadata supplied by the sample provider rather than from assay-based typing.

Each collaborating institution followed its own protocols to collect whole blood in K2EDTA tubes. For TCRbeta analysis, collaborators shipped samples in one of three forms: frozen whole blood, isolated PBMCs, or DNA extracted from either of those sample types. This clone was picked up one time. The specificity of this receptor is unknown. The sample holds no much larger clone one base away, and base qualities are not on file. There are 19 amino acids in the CDR3, from cysteine to phenylalanine inclusive. Only the CDR3 DNA stays, 57 bases, in frame from base 1. The V end gives up 0 bases and the J end 2 bases, leaving 11 bases in the junction not matched to a gene. In the germline V gene (reference sequence), CDR1 corresponds to LNHNV and CDR2 to YYDKDF. The research as a whole found: The amount of clinical and demographic metadata varied by source and participant and was provided uncurated.

TCRbeta CDR3 regions were amplified from genomic DNA using the immunoSEQ Assay, a bias-controlled multiplex PCR. As for how the authors treated the data: The number of nucleated cells in each sample was estimated from the amplification of reference gene primers within the assay. To quantify the absolute abundance of each unique TCRbeta CDR3 rearrangement, sequence reads were collapsed and filtered. For each sample, productive Simpson clonality was calculated as the square root of Simpson's diversity index across productive rearrangements. In TCRdb, the immuneACCESS table is reduced to in-frame sequences with V and J assigned. These tables do not hold every clone; where another copy was compared, an unresolved V gene accounts for under half, and the others remain unexplained. The V and J calls and clone size are taken from that table; D and trimming were inferred from the DNA. The sample table shows a few hundred thousand clones, and 86% are seen once. The top ten constitute around 3.6% of the sample.

The sequence was obtained from a man between 18 and 35 years old with active or convalescent COVID-19. Sample: peripheral blood. The sequence joins TRBV15 to TRBJ1-4, with TRBD1 identical over 8 junction bases. The CDR3 is CATSRDRGGRGRTNEKLFF. The nucleotide sequence is TGTGCCACCAGCAGAGATCGCGGGGGCAGGGGGCGGACTAATGAAAAACTGTTTTTT.